The rows below give T cell receptor beta chains drawn from one sample of a study of PD-1 blockade in classical Hodgkin lymphoma. Sequenced by immunoSEQ multiplex PCR; TCRdb stores in-frame clones only, minus some. The sample includes approximately 4,500 clones, 77% of them seen just once. The input for sequencing was CD8+ T cells from blood, taken at baseline. The source is a human donor with classical Hodgkin lymphoma. The CDR3 runs from the conserved cysteine through the conserved F or W. The order of the fields is J gene, V gene, CDR3 protein.

TRBJ1-5 | TRBV9 | CASSRSGRDNQPQHF
TRBJ2-1 | TRBV7-2 | CASSSQSDSYNEQFF
TRBJ2-3 | TRBV7-9 | CASSIFITGSGDTQYF
TRBJ2-2 | TRBV4-2 | CASSPGFGTGELFF
TRBJ2-1 | TRBV4-3 | CASSQGTSGPYNEQFF
TRBJ2-7 | TRBV7-2 | CASSLDLAGVYEQYF
TRBJ2-4 | TRBV19 | CASSIGGGRKNIQYF
TRBJ2-2 | TRBV6-1 | CSSPANTGELFF
TRBJ2-7 | TRBV28 | CASSPGQLYEQYF
TRBJ2-5 | TRBV7-8 | CASSPDRETQYF